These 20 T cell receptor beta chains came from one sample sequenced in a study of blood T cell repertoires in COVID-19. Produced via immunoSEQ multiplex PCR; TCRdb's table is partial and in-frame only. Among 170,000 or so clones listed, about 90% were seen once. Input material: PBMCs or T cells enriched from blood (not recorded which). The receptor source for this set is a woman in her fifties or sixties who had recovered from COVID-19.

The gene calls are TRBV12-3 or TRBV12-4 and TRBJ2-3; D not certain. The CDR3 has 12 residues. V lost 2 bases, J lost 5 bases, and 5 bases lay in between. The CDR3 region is CASSLFGDTQYF. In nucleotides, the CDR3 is TGTGCCAGCAGTTTATTCGGAGATACGCAGTATTTT.

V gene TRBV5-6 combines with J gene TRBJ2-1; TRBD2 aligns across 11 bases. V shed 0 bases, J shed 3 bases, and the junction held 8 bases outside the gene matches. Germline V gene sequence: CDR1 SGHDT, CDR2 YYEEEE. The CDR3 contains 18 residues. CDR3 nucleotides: TGTGCCAGCAGCTTGGAGCGGCTAGCGGGAGGAATCTACAATGAGCAGTTCTTC. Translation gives CASSLERLAGGIYNEQFF.

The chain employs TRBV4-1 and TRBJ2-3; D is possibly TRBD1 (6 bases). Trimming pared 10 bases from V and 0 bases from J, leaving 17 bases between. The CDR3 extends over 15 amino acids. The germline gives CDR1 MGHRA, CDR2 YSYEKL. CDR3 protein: CATSNRDLSTDTQYF. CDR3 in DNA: TGCGCCACCTCGAACAGGGACCTCAGCACAGATACGCAGTATTTT.

The chain's CDR3 is CASSPGQVSGNTIYF. The CDR3 DNA reads as TGCGCCAGCAGCCCTGGACAGGTCTCTGGAAACACCATATATTTT. This rearrangement joins TRBV5-1 to TRBJ1-3; TRBD1 agrees at 7 bases. The CDR3 extends over 15 amino acids. Germline V CDR1 and CDR2: SGHRS, YFSETQ. V shed 4 bases, J shed 0 bases, and the junction held 4 bases outside the gene matches. Drawing the rest from reference TRBV5-1 and TRBJ1-3, the complete variable domain is KAGVTQTPRYLIKTRGQQVTLSCSPISGHRSVSWYQQTPGQGLQFLFEYFSETQRNKGNFPGRFSGRQFSNSRSEMNVSTLELGDSALYLCASSPGQVSGNTIYFGEGSWLTVV.

The CDR3 sequence is CASSTGLRREKLFF. CDR3 nucleotide sequence: TGTGCCAGCAGTACCGGACTCCGGCGGGAAAAACTGTTTTTT. The gene calls are TRBV27 and TRBJ1-4; no reliable D call. Germline loops: CDR1 MNHEY, CDR2 SMNVEV (reference sequence). The CDR3 extends over 14 amino acids. V was trimmed by 5 bases and J by 8 bases, leaving 15 bases between them.

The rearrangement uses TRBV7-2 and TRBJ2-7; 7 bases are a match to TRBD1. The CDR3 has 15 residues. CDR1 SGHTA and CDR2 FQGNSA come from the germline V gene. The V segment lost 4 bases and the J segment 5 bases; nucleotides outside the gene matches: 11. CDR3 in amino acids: CASSSYYRGIDEQYF. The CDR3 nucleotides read TGTGCCAGCAGCTCCTACTACAGGGGTATAGACGAGCAGTACTTC. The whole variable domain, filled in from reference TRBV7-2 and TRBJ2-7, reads GAGVSQSPSNKVTEKGKDVELRCDPISGHTALYWYRQSLGQGLEFLIYFQGNSAPDKSGLPSDRFSAERTGGSVSTLTIQRTQQEDSAVYLCASSSYYRGIDEQYFGPGTRLTVT.

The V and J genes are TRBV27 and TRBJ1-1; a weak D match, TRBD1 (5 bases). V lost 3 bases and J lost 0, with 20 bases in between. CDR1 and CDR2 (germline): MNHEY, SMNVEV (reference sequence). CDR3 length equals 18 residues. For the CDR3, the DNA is TGTGCCAGCAGTTTGGAGGGGCAGAGCACCTACATGAACACTGAAGCTTTCTTT. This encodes CASSLEGQSTYMNTEAFF.

CDR3 region: CARSLESGGLCIENEQFF. CDR3 in DNA: TGTGCCAGAAGCTTAGAGAGCGGGGGTCTCTGTATTGAGAATGAGCAGTTCTTC. The rearrangement joins TRBV7-5 to TRBJ2-1; the table assigns TRBD2, which was not confirmed against the DNA. TRBV7-5 is a known pseudogene. The CDR3 length is 18 residues.

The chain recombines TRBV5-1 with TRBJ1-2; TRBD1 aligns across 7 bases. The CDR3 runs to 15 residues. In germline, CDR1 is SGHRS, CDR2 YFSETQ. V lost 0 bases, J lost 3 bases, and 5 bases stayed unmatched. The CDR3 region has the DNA TGCGCCAGCAGCTTGGGGGGAACAGGGGACTATGGCTACACCTTC. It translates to CASSLGGTGDYGYTF.

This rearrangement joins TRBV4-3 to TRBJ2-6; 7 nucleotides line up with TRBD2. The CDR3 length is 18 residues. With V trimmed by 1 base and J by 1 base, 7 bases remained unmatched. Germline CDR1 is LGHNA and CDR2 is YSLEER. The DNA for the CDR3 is TGCGCCAGCAGCCAAGCCGACAGCGGGACGTCTGGGGCCAACGTCCTGACTTTC. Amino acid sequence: CASSQADSGTSGANVLTF.

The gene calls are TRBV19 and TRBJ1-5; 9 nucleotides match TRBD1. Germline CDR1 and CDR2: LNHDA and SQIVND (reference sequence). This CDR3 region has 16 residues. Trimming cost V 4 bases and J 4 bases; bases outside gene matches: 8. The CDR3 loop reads CASSTPGTGPNQPQHF. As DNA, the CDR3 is TGTGCCAGTAGTACCCCAGGGACAGGGCCTAATCAGCCCCAGCATTTT.

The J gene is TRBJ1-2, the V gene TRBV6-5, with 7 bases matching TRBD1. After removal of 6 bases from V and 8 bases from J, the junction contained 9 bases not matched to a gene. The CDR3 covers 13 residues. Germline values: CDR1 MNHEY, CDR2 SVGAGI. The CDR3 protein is CASSPGQLYGYTF. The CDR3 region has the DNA TGTGCCAGCAGCCCGGGACAGCTATACGGCTACACCTTC.

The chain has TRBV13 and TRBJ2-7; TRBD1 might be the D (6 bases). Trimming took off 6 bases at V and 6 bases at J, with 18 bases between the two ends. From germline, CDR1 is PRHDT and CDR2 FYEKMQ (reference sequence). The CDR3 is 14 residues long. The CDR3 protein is CASRVQGTAGEQYF. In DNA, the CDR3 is TGTGCCAGCAGGGTCCAGGGGACGGCAGGCGAGCAGTACTTC.

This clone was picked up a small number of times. The CDR3 sequence is CASSSKKQGIGTEAFF. CDR3 coding DNA: TGTGCCAGCAGCTCCAAGAAGCAGGGGATAGGGACTGAAGCTTTCTTT. This sequence joins TRBV7-9 and TRBJ1-1; tentatively, D is TRBD1 (6 bases). Trimming took 4 bases from V and 5 from J, leaving 20 bases between them. The CDR3 extends over 16 amino acids. CDR1 SEHNR and CDR2 FQNEAQ come from the germline V gene (reference sequence). Based on the CDR3 plus reference TRBV7-9 and TRBJ1-1, the full variable domain is DTGVSQNPRHKITKRGQNVTFRCDPISEHNRLYWYRQTLGQGPEFLTYFQNEAQLEKSRLLSDRFSAERPKGSFSTLEIQRTEQGDSAMYLCASSSKKQGIGTEAFFGQGTRLTVV.

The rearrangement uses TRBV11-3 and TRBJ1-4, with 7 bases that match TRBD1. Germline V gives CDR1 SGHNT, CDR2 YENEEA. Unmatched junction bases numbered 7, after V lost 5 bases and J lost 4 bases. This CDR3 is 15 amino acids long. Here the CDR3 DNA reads TGTGCCAGCAGCAGTTCCGGGACAGATAATGAAAAACTGTTTTTT. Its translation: CASSSSGTDNEKLFF.

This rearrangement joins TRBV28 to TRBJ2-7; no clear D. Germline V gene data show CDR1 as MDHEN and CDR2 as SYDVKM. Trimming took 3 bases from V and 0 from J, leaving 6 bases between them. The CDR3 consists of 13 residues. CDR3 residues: CASSFQASYEQYF. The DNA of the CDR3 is TGTGCCAGCAGTTTTCAGGCCTCCTACGAGCAGTACTTC. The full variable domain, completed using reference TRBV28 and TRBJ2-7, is DVKVTQSSRYLVKRTGEKVFLECVQDMDHENMFWYRQDPGLGLRLIYFSYDVKMKEKGDIPEGYSVSREKKERFSLILESASTNQTSMYLCASSFQASYEQYFGPGTRLTVT.

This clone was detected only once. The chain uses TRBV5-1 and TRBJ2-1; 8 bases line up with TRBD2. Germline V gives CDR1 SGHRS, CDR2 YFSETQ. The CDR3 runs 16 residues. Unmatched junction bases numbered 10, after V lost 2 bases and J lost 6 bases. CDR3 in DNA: TGCGCCAGCAGCTTCGGAGCGGGAGACCGCTCCAATGAGCAGTTCTTC. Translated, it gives CASSFGAGDRSNEQFF.

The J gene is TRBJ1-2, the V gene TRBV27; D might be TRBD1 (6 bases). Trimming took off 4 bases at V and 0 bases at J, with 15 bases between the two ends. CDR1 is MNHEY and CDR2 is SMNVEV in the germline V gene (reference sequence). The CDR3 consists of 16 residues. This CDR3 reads CASSSQGIGANYGYTF. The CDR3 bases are TGTGCCAGCAGTTCTCAGGGGATTGGAGCTAACTATGGCTACACCTTC.

The CDR3, as DNA: TGTGCCAGCAGTTTGTACATTCGTGGCAATCAGCCCCAGCATTTT. Encoded protein: CASSLYIRGNQPQHF. This chain uses TRBV28 with TRBJ1-5; D call uncertain. Germline CDR1 MDHEN, CDR2 SYDVKM. V shed 3 bases and J shed 2 bases, with 11 bases lying between them. The CDR3 is 15 residues long.

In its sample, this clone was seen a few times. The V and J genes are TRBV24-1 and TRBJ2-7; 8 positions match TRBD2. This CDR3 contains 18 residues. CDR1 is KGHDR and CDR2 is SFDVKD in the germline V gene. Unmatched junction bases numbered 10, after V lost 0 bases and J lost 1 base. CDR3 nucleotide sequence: TGTGCCACCAGTGATTTGCAAGTCGGGCTAGCGGGTTCCTACGAGCAGTACTTC. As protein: CATSDLQVGLAGSYEQYF.